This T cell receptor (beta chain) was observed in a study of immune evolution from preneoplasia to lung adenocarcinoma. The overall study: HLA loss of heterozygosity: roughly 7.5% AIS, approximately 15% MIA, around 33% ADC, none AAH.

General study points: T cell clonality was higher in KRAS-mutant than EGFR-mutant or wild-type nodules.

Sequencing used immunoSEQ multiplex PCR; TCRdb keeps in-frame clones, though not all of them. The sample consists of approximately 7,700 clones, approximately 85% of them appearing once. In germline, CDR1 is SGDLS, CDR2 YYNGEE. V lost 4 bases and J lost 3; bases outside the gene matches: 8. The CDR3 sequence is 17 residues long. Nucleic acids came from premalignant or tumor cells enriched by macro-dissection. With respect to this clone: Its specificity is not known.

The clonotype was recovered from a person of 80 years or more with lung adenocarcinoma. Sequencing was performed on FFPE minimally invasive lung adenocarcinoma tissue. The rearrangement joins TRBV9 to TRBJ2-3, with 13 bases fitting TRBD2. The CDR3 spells CASSPRLAGGGTDTQYF. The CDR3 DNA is TGTGCCAGCAGCCCTCGACTAGCGGGGGGTGGGACAGATACGCAGTATTTT. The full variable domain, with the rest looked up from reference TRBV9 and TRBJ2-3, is DSGVTQTPKHLITATGQRVTLRCSPRSGDLSVYWYQQSLDQGLQFLIQYYNGEERAKGNILERFSAQQFPDLHSELNLSSLELGDSALYFCASSPRLAGGGTDTQYFGPGTRLTVL.